The next 18 T cell receptor beta chains were all read from a single sample in a study of blood T cell repertoires in COVID-19. The repertoire was sequenced with immunoSEQ multiplex PCR; TCRdb's copy has only in-frame clones and lacks some. The sample lists roughly 250,000 clones; approximately 83% were seen once. The material sequenced was PBMCs or T cells enriched from blood (not recorded which). The source is a woman between 50 and 59 years old who had recovered from COVID-19.

The chain is built from TRBV2 and TRBJ2-3; no clear D. Germline CDR1 is SNHLY and CDR2 is FYNNEI. Trimming pared 6 bases from V and 6 bases from J, leaving 10 bases between. The CDR3 is 12 amino acids. The CDR3 spells CASRTHDDTQYF. In DNA form, the CDR3 reads TGTGCCAGCAGGACTCATGATGATACGCAGTATTTT.

The chain carries TRBV6-5 and TRBJ1-5; 9 nucleotides match TRBD1. The CDR3 consists of 13 residues. CDR1 and CDR2 from the germline V gene are MNHEY and SVGAGI. V shed 7 bases and J 6 bases; nucleotides not matched to a gene: 4. CDR3 in DNA: TGTGCCAGCAAAACAGGGGGCAGTCAGCCCCAGCATTTT. The encoded protein is CASKTGGSQPQHF.

The chain is built from TRBV5-6 and TRBJ1-1; 7 bases align to TRBD1. V lost 1 base, J lost 7 bases, and 4 bases stayed unmatched. The CDR3 is made up of 13 amino acids. Germline loops: CDR1 SGHDT, CDR2 YYEEEE. The CDR3 sequence: CASSLSGTDEAFF. The CDR3 nucleotides are TGTGCCAGCAGCTTGTCGGGGACAGATGAAGCTTTCTTT.

In its sample, this clone was seen once. The rearrangement links TRBV5-1 to TRBJ2-5; D might be TRBD1 (6 bases). This CDR3 contains 14 residues. Germline V gene lookup returns CDR1 SGHRS and CDR2 YFSETQ. Trimming stripped 4 bases from V and 2 bases from J, with 12 bases between. DNA of the CDR3: TGCGCCAGCAGCGGGGGCACGGTACAAGAGACCCAGTACTTC. This sequence encodes CASSGGTVQETQYF.

The V and J genes are TRBV5-1 and TRBJ2-5; a weak D match, TRBD2 (5 bases). The CDR3 loop spans 14 amino acids. Germline CDR1 reads SGHRS; CDR2 reads YFSETQ. V was trimmed by 3 bases and J by 3 bases, leaving 12 bases between them. CDR3 nucleotides: TGCGCCAGCAGCTCCCAGTTCGGGGAAGAGACCCAGTACTTC. The encoded protein is CASSSQFGEETQYF.

The chain employs TRBV5-1 and TRBJ2-5, with 9 bases lining up with TRBD1. This CDR3 comprises 14 residues. V was clipped by 0 bases and J by 3 bases; unmatched bases: 0. Germline V CDR1 and CDR2: SGHRS, YFSETQ. This chain's CDR3 is CASSLGTGEETQYF. CDR3 in DNA: TGCGCCAGCAGCTTGGGGACAGGGGAAGAGACCCAGTACTTC.

The V gene is TRBV5-6, the J gene TRBJ2-7; tentative D call: TRBD2 (6 bases). Germline CDR1 reads SGHDT; CDR2 reads YYEEEE. V was pared by 0 bases and J by 0 bases, with 16 bases between. CDR3 size: 17 residues. CDR3 coding DNA: TGTGCCAGCAGCTTGGGAGGGAGGCTTTACAGCTCCTACGAGCAGTACTTC. Its protein product is CASSLGGRLYSSYEQYF.

The V call is TRBV28, the J call TRBJ2-3; D not resolved. The germline V and J ends were trimmed by 6 bases and 3 bases, with 4 bases remaining between them. Germline V gene data show CDR1 as MDHEN and CDR2 as SYDVKM. The CDR3 loop spans 11 amino acids. CDR3 protein: CASRRTDTQYF. In DNA form, the CDR3 reads TGTGCCAGCAGGCGAACAGATACGCAGTATTTT.

The gene calls are TRBV2 and TRBJ1-6, with TRBD1 matching over 8 bases. The CDR3 totals 16 residues. In germline, CDR1 is SNHLY, CDR2 FYNNEI. V dropped 6 bases and J dropped 6; count of bases not matched to a gene: 10. CDR3 sequence reads: CASRPTQGASNSPLHF. In nucleotides, the CDR3 is TGTGCCAGCAGACCCACTCAGGGGGCGAGTAATTCACCCCTCCACTTT.

CDR3 sequence reads: CASSAGAETQYF. The DNA for the CDR3 is TGTGCCAGCAGTGCAGGGGCAGAGACCCAGTACTTC. The chain employs TRBV2 and TRBJ2-5; perhaps TRBD1 as D (6 bases). This CDR3 is built from 12 residues. The V and J ends lost 4 bases and 4 bases respectively, with 7 bases between them. Germline values: CDR1 SNHLY, CDR2 FYNNEI.

The gene calls are TRBV7-9 and TRBJ2-2, with D possibly being TRBD2 (6 bases). The V gene's germline CDR1 is SEHNR and CDR2 FQNEAQ (reference sequence). CDR3 size: 16 residues. V dropped 1 base and J dropped 6 bases, with 15 bases sitting between them. CDR3 sequence: CASSLDPGGGAGELFF. The CDR3, as DNA: TGTGCCAGCAGCTTAGACCCCGGGGGAGGTGCCGGGGAGCTGTTTTTT. The entire variable domain, with the rest obtained from reference TRBV7-9 and TRBJ2-2, is as follows: DTGVSQNPRHKITKRGQNVTFRCDPISEHNRLYWYRQTLGQGPEFLTYFQNEAQLEKSRLLSDRFSAERPKGSFSTLEIQRTEQGDSAMYLCASSLDPGGGAGELFFGEGSRLTVL.

The chain carries TRBV18 and TRBJ2-3; 7 bases map to TRBD2. Germline loops: CDR1 KGHSH, CDR2 LQKENI. The CDR3 covers 15 residues. The junction had 5 bases not matched to a gene; V was cut back by 3 bases and J by 2 bases. CDR3 loop: CASSPGTINTDTQYF. The DNA for the CDR3 is TGTGCCAGCTCACCGGGGACTATAAACACAGATACGCAGTATTTT.

The rearrangement links TRBV28 to TRBJ1-5; tentative D call: TRBD1 (6 bases). This CDR3 is built from 15 residues. Germline CDR1 is MDHEN and CDR2 is SYDVKM. V lost 4 bases to trimming and J lost 2 bases, with 12 bases between them. The CDR3 DNA follows: TGTGCCAGCAGTTCCTCACAGGGAGGCAATCAGCCCCAGCATTTT. It specifies CASSSSQGGNQPQHF.

The chain recombines TRBV30 with TRBJ1-4; D is possibly TRBD1 (6 bases). CDR1 is GTSNPN and CDR2 is SVGIG in the germline V gene (reference sequence). This CDR3 has 15 amino acids. V was clipped by 1 base and J by 0 bases, with 9 bases between them. The CDR3 nucleotides are TGTGCCTGGAGTGCGGACAGCCCAACTAATGAAAAACTGTTTTTT. Translating it yields CAWSADSPTNEKLFF.

The chain recombines TRBV28 with TRBJ2-7, with 7 positions matching TRBD1. Trimming cost V 4 bases and J 4 bases; bases outside gene matches: 7. Germline-derived CDR1 and CDR2 are MDHEN and SYDVKM. The CDR3 has 14 amino acids. The CDR3 here is CASSSGGPLYEQYF. CDR3 sequence (DNA): TGTGCCAGCAGTTCAGGGGGTCCCCTTTACGAGCAGTACTTC.

The CDR3 here is CASIKDRAILDNSPLHF. CDR3 bases: TGTGCCAGCATCAAGGACAGGGCGATACTCGATAATTCACCCCTCCACTTT. The rearrangement joins TRBV27 to TRBJ1-6; 8 nucleotides agree with TRBD1. Germline V gene lookup returns CDR1 MNHEY and CDR2 SMNVEV (reference sequence). V lost 7 bases and J lost 5; bases outside the gene matches: 13. The CDR3 totals 17 residues.

The V gene is TRBV2, the J gene TRBJ2-7; 8 bases are shared with TRBD2. CDR1 and CDR2 from the germline V gene are SNHLY and FYNNEI. The CDR3 length is 16 residues. V lost 2 bases to trimming and J lost 4 bases; unmatched junction nucleotides: 10. CDR3 DNA sequence: TGTGCCAGCAGTGAATCACTGTCGGGACTAGAATACGAGCAGTACTTC. Translated, it gives CASSESLSGLEYEQYF. Complete variable domain (other parts from reference TRBV2 and TRBJ2-7): EPEVTQTPSHQVTQMGQEVILRCVPISNHLYFYWYRQILGQKVEFLVSFYNNEISEKSEIFDDQFSVERPDGSNFTLKIRSTKLEDSAMYFCASSESLSGLEYEQYFGPGTRLTVT.

This sequence joins TRBV2 and TRBJ2-3; D uncertain. The CDR3 is 11 amino acids. Germline loops: CDR1 SNHLY, CDR2 FYNNEI. The V and J ends lost 8 bases and 1 base respectively, with 4 bases between them. CDR3 DNA sequence: TGTGCCAGCCAGGGCACAGATACGCAGTATTTT. Translation: CASQGTDTQYF.